These T cell receptor beta chains were read from a single sample in a study of early T cells in non-severe SARS-CoV-2 infection. TCRdb analysed the 5' RACE reads with MiXCR anew, one entry per CDR3 protein. The table lists about 31,000 distinct CDR3 sequences, roughly 5.2% of them singletons, with about a fifth in the top ten. Sequenced sample: whole blood. These receptors were taken from an adult who was a healthcare worker with PCR-confirmed SARS-CoV-2 infection or an uninfected control (not recorded which). CDR3s include the opening cysteine and the closing phenylalanine or tryptophan. The D gene is left open where the match is weak. Clone size is stated in some rows and not others, as once, few, many or a class when expanded.

TGTGCCAGCAGCTTACGTGGCCGTATATCTGGAAACACCATATATTTT	CASSLRGRISGNTIYF	TRBV11-3	NA	many	TRBJ1-3
TGCGCCAGCAGCTTCACAGGCACAGATACGCAGTATTTT	CASSFTGTDTQYF	TRBV5-1	NA	NA	TRBJ2-3
TGTGCCACCAGTGATTCGACTAGCGGGAATGAGCAGTTCTTC	CATSDSTSGNEQFF	TRBV24-1	TRBD2	few	TRBJ2-1
TGCGCCAGCTCCCAGGGTCATGGGGCCAACGTCCTGACTTTC	CASSQGHGANVLTF	TRBV5-1	NA	many	TRBJ2-6
TGTGCCAGCAGCGTAGAGCCGGGACTAGCGGGACTGGAGACCCAGTACTTC	CASSVEPGLAGLETQYF	TRBV7-8	TRBD2	many	TRBJ2-5
TGCAGTGCTAGAGGGGGGATCGGTAGAGGCACTGAAGCTTTCTTT	CSARGGIGRGTEAFF	TRBV20-1	NA	many	TRBJ1-1
TGTGCCAGCAGTTACGGGGACTTGGCGGATACGCAGTATTTT	CASSYGDLADTQYF	TRBV6-2/TRBV6-3	NA	few	TRBJ2-3
TGTGCCAGCAGCCCCGGGGCTAGCGGGGGCCTGGATGAGCAGTTCTTC	CASSPGASGGLDEQFF	TRBV7-2	TRBD2	many	TRBJ2-1
TGCGCCAGCAGCTTGCAGGGGTGGCGGGGCGCCCAAGAGACCCAGTACTTC	CASSLQGWRGAQETQYF	TRBV5-1	NA	many	TRBJ2-5
TGTGCCAGCAGCTCCGATAACTACGAGCAGTACTTC	CASSSDNYEQYF	TRBV7-2	NA	many	TRBJ2-7
TGTGCCAGCAGCCCGTTAGCGGGGTTTAGCACAGATACGCAGTATTTT	CASSPLAGFSTDTQYF	TRBV27	TRBD2	many	TRBJ2-3
TGCGCCAGCAGCTTGCAAGGGGCGCGAGTTGCAGATACGCAGTATTTT	CASSLQGARVADTQYF	TRBV5-1	NA	many	TRBJ2-3
TGCAGTGCTAGAGACAGGGTGAATAGCAATCAGCCCCAGCATTTT	CSARDRVNSNQPQHF	TRBV20-1	NA	few	TRBJ1-5
TGTGCCAGCAGCACGGGACTAGCGGCCTATTACGAGCAGTACTTC	CASSTGLAAYYEQYF	TRBV7-2	TRBD2	many	TRBJ2-7
TGTGCCAGTAGTATATGGACTCGGGGGGATAGTCAGCCCCAGCATTTT	CASSIWTRGDSQPQHF	TRBV19	NA	many	TRBJ1-5
TGCGCCAGCAGCCAAGGGCTAGCGGGCGTCCATAATGAGCAGTTCTTC	CASSQGLAGVHNEQFF	TRBV4-3	TRBD2	NA	TRBJ2-1
TGTGCCACAACTCGGGGACAGTACTATGGCTACACCTTC	CATTRGQYYGYTF	TRBV6-1	TRBD1	NA	TRBJ1-2
TGTGCCGGCAGTTCAGAGAGGGACTATGGCTACACCTTC	CAGSSERDYGYTF	TRBV2	NA	NA	TRBJ1-2
TGCGCCAGCAGCTTAACGAATTCAGAAGAGACCCAGTACTTC	CASSLTNSEETQYF	TRBV5-1	NA	NA	TRBJ2-5
TGTGCCAGTAGTATGACCCCCCCGGACTTTACCACAGATACGCAGTATTTT	CASSMTPPDFTTDTQYF	TRBV19	NA	few	TRBJ2-3
TGTGCCAGCAGTCAAAGGGCAGGGGCCCAAGAGACCCAGTACTTC	CASSQRAGAQETQYF	TRBV7-6	NA	many	TRBJ2-5
TGTGCCAGCAGCCTGATAGCGGGAGGGCCATCTACGCAGTATTTT	CASSLIAGGPSTQYF	TRBV11-2	TRBD2	many	TRBJ2-3
TGTGCCATCAGTGAGTCATGGGGCTCTGGAAACACCATATATTTT	CAISESWGSGNTIYF	TRBV10-3	NA	NA	TRBJ1-3
TGTGCCCCGGGGGCGTACGAGCAGTACTTC	CAPGAYEQYF	TRBV24-1	NA	many	TRBJ2-7
TGCGCCAGCAGCTTGGGGCCCGGGACTAGCGGGGGGTACGAGCAGTACTTC	CASSLGPGTSGGYEQYF	TRBV5-1	TRBD2	NA	TRBJ2-7
TGTGCCACCCAGGCCGCCTCAACTAATGAAAAACTGTTTTTT	CATQAASTNEKLFF	TRBV19	NA	many	TRBJ1-4
TGTGCCAGCAGTTTAATAGGGGCTAACTATGGCTACACCTTC	CASSLIGANYGYTF	TRBV27	NA	many	TRBJ1-2
TGTGCCAGCAGTTCCCTAGCGGGGACTTCCTACAATGAGCAGTTCTTC	CASSSLAGTSYNEQFF	TRBV6-5	TRBD2	many	TRBJ2-1
TGTGCCAGCAGCCCACGTTGGGGCGGTTCCTACAATGAGCAGTTCTTC	CASSPRWGGSYNEQFF	TRBV5-5	NA	NA	TRBJ2-1
TGTGCCAGCAGCTTAGAGGACAAGACCCAGTACTTC	CASSLEDKTQYF	TRBV11-2	NA	few	TRBJ2-5
TGTGCCAGTAGTATAGGGGACTGGCGTGAGCAGTTCTTC	CASSIGDWREQFF	TRBV19	NA	once	TRBJ2-1
TGTGCCAGCAGCCCAGACCGGGCCCCCGGGGATACGCAGTATTTT	CASSPDRAPGDTQYF	TRBV11-2	NA	many	TRBJ2-3
TGCAGCGTTGATAGGGACCTCACAGATACGCAGTATTTT	CSVDRDLTDTQYF	TRBV29-1	NA	many	TRBJ2-3
TGTGCCAGCAGCTTGACCGGGACAGGTGCCTACGAGCAGTACTTC	CASSLTGTGAYEQYF	TRBV9	TRBD1	few	TRBJ2-7
TGTGCCAGCAGTTACAGGAGTACCGCCTACGAGCAGTACTTC	CASSYRSTAYEQYF	TRBV6-2/TRBV6-3	NA	few	TRBJ2-7
TGTGCCTGGGGCGGTAATCAGCCCCAGCATTTT	CAWGGNQPQHF	TRBV30	NA	NA	TRBJ1-5
TGTGCCAGCAGCCAATCAGGGGCGGGTGAAGCTTTCTTT	CASSQSGAGEAFF	TRBV7-9	NA	many	TRBJ1-1
TGTGCCAGCGGTCCACAGAACACTGAAGCTTTCTTT	CASGPQNTEAFF	TRBV5-4	NA	few	TRBJ1-1
TGTGCCAGCAGTGAACGGGGGGCGATCGGAAGAAAACTGTTTTTT	CASSERGAIGRKLFF	TRBV6-1	NA	many	TRBJ1-4
TGTGCCAGCAGCGCTGCGGTGGGCGGGGAGCTGTTTTTT	CASSAAVGGELFF	TRBV9	NA	once	TRBJ2-2
TGTGCCAGCAGCCAAGATAGTTTACGGGGGAACTATGGCTACACCTTC	CASSQDSLRGNYGYTF	TRBV14	NA	NA	TRBJ1-2
TGTGCCAGCAGTTACGGTGTCAGCTCTGGAAACACCATATATTTT	CASSYGVSSGNTIYF	TRBV6-5	NA	many	TRBJ1-3
TGTGCCAGCTCACTCCGGGACATGGATTACGAGCAGTACTTC	CASSLRDMDYEQYF	TRBV25-1	NA	few	TRBJ2-7
TGTGCCAGCAGCTTAGCGCAGTACACCGGGGAGCTGTTTTTT	CASSLAQYTGELFF	TRBV11-2	NA	many	TRBJ2-2
TGTGCCAGCAGCTTAGTATGGCCAATGAACACTGAAGCTTTCTTT	CASSLVWPMNTEAFF	TRBV7-8	NA	many	TRBJ1-1
TGTGCCAGCAGCTTGGGTCCGGAGACCCAGTACTTC	CASSLGPETQYF	TRBV7-6	NA	many	TRBJ2-5
TGTGCCAGCTTGTCGGACAGGAACTATGGCTACACCTTC	CASLSDRNYGYTF	TRBV18	TRBD1	large	TRBJ1-2
TGCGCCAGCAGCGGCCGAATAGCGGGGGTGTCCTACAATGAGCAGTTCTTC	CASSGRIAGVSYNEQFF	TRBV5-1	TRBD2	many	TRBJ2-1
TGTGCCAGCACCGAAGGACTAGCGGGAGGCGAGCAGTACTTC	CASTEGLAGGEQYF	TRBV6-1	TRBD2	NA	TRBJ2-7
TGTGCCAGCAGCTCGACAGGGGGCAAGGAGCCCCAGCATTTT	CASSSTGGKEPQHF	TRBV7-2	TRBD1	few	TRBJ1-5
TGTGCCAGCAGCCCCCCCCATCGAGCGGGGGGGCCAAGAAGACCCTACGAGCAGTACTTC	CASSPPHRAGGPRRPYEQYF	TRBV11-2	TRBD2	NA	TRBJ2-7
TGCAGTGCAAAGAGAGGACGGGATGGTGAGCAGTACTTC	CSAKRGRDGEQYF	TRBV20-1	NA	many	TRBJ2-7
TGTGCCAGCAGCCCCTTAGTCGGACGACAGTCTGAAGCTTTCTTT	CASSPLVGRQSEAFF	TRBV9	NA	NA	TRBJ1-1